A selection of T cell receptor beta chains follows, all from one sample in a study of blood T cell repertoires in COVID-19. Using immunoSEQ multiplex PCR, the repertoire was profiled, and TCRdb retains in-frame clones only, with some absent. The sample lists around 41,000 clones; 87% were seen once. Source material: peripheral blood. The receptors were sampled from a woman older than 75 with active COVID-19. CDR3s include the opening cysteine and the closing phenylalanine or tryptophan. A D gene is named only where the DNA matches it firmly. Expanded clones get a size class; other rows say once, few or many, or leave the size out.

J gene,D gene,V gene,clone size,CDR3 DNA,CDR3 protein
TRBJ2-7,.,TRBV6-2/TRBV6-3,.,TGTGCCAGCAGTTACGAACGGGACTACGAGCAGTACTTC,CASSYERDYEQYF
TRBJ1-4,.,TRBV29-1,.,TGCAGCGTAGGACAGCCTGACGGTGAAAAACTGTTTTTT,CSVGQPDGEKLFF
TRBJ1-1,.,TRBV15,.,TGTGCCACCAGCAGATCCGGACAGAGGCACACTGAAGCTTTCTTT,CATSRSGQRHTEAFF
TRBJ2-5,TRBD2,TRBV30,.,TGTGCCCAAAGGGCTAGCGGGCGAAACCAAGAGACCCAGTACTTC,CAQRASGRNQETQYF
TRBJ1-2,TRBD1,TRBV10-2,.,TGCGCCAGCGGCTACCACAGGGGCGGTACCTATGGCTACACCTTC,CASGYHRGGTYGYTF
TRBJ1-1,.,TRBV28,.,TGTGCCAGCAGTTTAGCCCAGAGGGCTGAAGCTTTCTTT,CASSLAQRAEAFF
TRBJ1-1,.,TRBV6-2/TRBV6-3,.,TGTGCCAGCAGTTCATTCTTAGCTGAAGCTTTCTTT,CASSSFLAEAFF
TRBJ1-4,.,TRBV6-2/TRBV6-3,.,TGTGCCAGCAGTTACAGGCGGAGCGGAATGGAAAAACTGTTTTTT,CASSYRRSGMEKLFF
TRBJ2-5,TRBD2,TRBV29-1,.,TGCAGCGTGGGAGCGGGGGGCGGGACCCAGTACTTC,CSVGAGGGTQYF
TRBJ1-3,.,TRBV7-2,.,TGTGCCAGCAGTTATTCACAGGCCTTCTCTGGAAACACCATATATTTT,CASSYSQAFSGNTIYF
TRBJ2-5,TRBD1,TRBV7-2,once,TGTGCCAGCAGCTCGCCGGGACAGGGGGCCGGAGAGACCCAGTACTTC,CASSSPGQGAGETQYF
TRBJ1-6,.,TRBV7-2,.,TGTGCCAGCAGCTTAACAGGTTCACCCCTCCACTTT,CASSLTGSPLHF
TRBJ2-3,TRBD2,TRBV6-2/TRBV6-3,once,TGTGCCAGCAGTTTCCCCCCCCGGACTAGCGGGGGCACAGATACGCAGTATTTT,CASSFPPRTSGGTDTQYF
TRBJ1-1,.,TRBV10-1,.,TGCGCCAGCAGTCCCGGCGGGACTGAAGCTTTCTTT,CASSPGGTEAFF
TRBJ2-5,TRBD2,TRBV5-1,.,TGCGCCAGCAGTCAGACTAGCGGGGGGGCGTGGGAGACCCAGTACTTC,CASSQTSGGAWETQYF
TRBJ1-2,TRBD1,TRBV25-1,.,TGTGCCAGCAGTGAATTCGACAGGGGTCATGGCTACACCTTC,CASSEFDRGHGYTF
TRBJ2-1,TRBD1,TRBV27,once,TGTGCCAGCAGTTTTAGGGGACAGGGGGCGAATGAGCAGTTCTTC,CASSFRGQGANEQFF
TRBJ1-3,.,TRBV3-1/TRBV3-2,.,TGTGCCAGCAGCCAAGGTAGCTGGGCTGGAAACACCATATATTTT,CASSQGSWAGNTIYF
TRBJ2-1,.,TRBV5-4,.,TGTGCCAGCAGCGATGAGCCCGAGGGGGCGGGGGAGCAGTTCTTC,CASSDEPEGAGEQFF
TRBJ2-2,.,TRBV7-3,.,TGTGCCAGTCAGGGCTCGAACACCGGGGAGCTGTTTTTT,CASQGSNTGELFF
TRBJ2-1,.,TRBV19,.,TGTGCCAGTAGTATCCTACCTGACAGCCTGAATGAGCAGTTCTTC,CASSILPDSLNEQFF
TRBJ1-5,TRBD1,TRBV28,.,TGTGCCAGCAGTTCCCCGGGACAGGGAGGGCGCAATCAGCCCCAGCATTTT,CASSSPGQGGRNQPQHF
TRBJ2-1,TRBD2,TRBV7-2,.,TGTGCCAGCAGCCCCTGGCGGTGGCGGGGGGACCACAATGAGCAGTTCTTC,CASSPWRWRGDHNEQFF
TRBJ2-2,.,TRBV7-9,.,TGTGCCAGCAGCTTTTCGGCTAGCTCCGGGGAGCTGTTTTTT,CASSFSASSGELFF
TRBJ1-2,TRBD1,TRBV29-1,.,TGCAGCGTCTTGTGGACACAACCGACAGGGGGCGTACAAGAGGGCTACACCTTC,CSVLWTQPTGGVQEGYTF
TRBJ2-2,TRBD1,TRBV29-1,.,TGCAGCGTTGAATTTCTACAGGGGGTGCGGCCCGGGGAGCTGTTTTTT,CSVEFLQGVRPGELFF
TRBJ1-5,.,TRBV6-1,.,TGTGCCAGCAGTGAAGCGAACTTCAATCAGCCCCAGCATTTT,CASSEANFNQPQHF
TRBJ2-2,TRBD1,TRBV12-3/TRBV12-4,.,TGTGCCGAATGGGACAGAAACACCGGGGAGCTGTTTTTT,CAEWDRNTGELFF
TRBJ1-2,.,TRBV29-1,.,TGCAGCGTTGACCGGGGAAACTATGGCTACACCTTC,CSVDRGNYGYTF
TRBJ1-5,.,TRBV27,few,TGTGCCAGCAGTTTATCGGACAGCCTTTTGGGGCCCCAGCATTTT,CASSLSDSLLGPQHF
TRBJ2-6,.,TRBV3-1/TRBV3-2,.,TGTGCCAGCGCCAATGTCGGTTCTGGGGCCAACGTCCTGACTTTC,CASANVGSGANVLTF
TRBJ2-2,TRBD1,TRBV4-1,.,TGCGCCAGCAGCCAAACCGGACAGGGGAACACCGGGGAGCTGTTTTTT,CASSQTGQGNTGELFF
TRBJ1-2,TRBD1,TRBV7-8,.,TGTGCCAGCAGCTTAGTGCAGGGGGCCCACTATGGCTACACCTTC,CASSLVQGAHYGYTF
TRBJ2-1,.,TRBV6-2/TRBV6-3,.,TGTGCCAGCAGCCAGGACAGCTATACTGTCAATGAGCAGTTCTTC,CASSQDSYTVNEQFF
TRBJ1-5,TRBD1,TRBV7-2,.,TGTGCCAGCAGCTCCGGGACAGGGTTGGGTCAGCCCCAGCATTTT,CASSSGTGLGQPQHF
TRBJ1-1,.,TRBV7-8,.,TGTGCCAGCAGCTTAAGCCCGGCGGTTCGGATCACTGAAGCTTTCTTT,CASSLSPAVRITEAFF
TRBJ2-1,.,TRBV19,.,TGTGCCAGTAGTATGAGGGGGGGGGCCAATGAGCAGTTCTTC,CASSMRGGANEQFF
TRBJ2-2,TRBD2,TRBV7-2,.,TGTGCCAGCAGCTCGAACCCTAGCGGGGGAAACACCGGGGAGCTGTTTTTT,CASSSNPSGGNTGELFF
TRBJ1-1,TRBD1,TRBV6-5,once,TGTGCCAGCAGGGAGAGGGGGCTCGGTGAAGCTTTCTTT,CASRERGLGEAFF
TRBJ1-2,.,TRBV29-1,.,TGCAGCGTTGAAGAAGGGGATAGCTATGGCTACACCTTC,CSVEEGDSYGYTF
TRBJ2-6,.,TRBV4-3,.,TGCGCCAGCAGCTTTGGGGCCAGACAGAATGGGGCCAACGTCCTGACTTTC,CASSFGARQNGANVLTF
TRBJ1-4,.,TRBV14,.,TGTGCCAGCAGCCAACAACAGCTAACAACTAATGAAAAACTGTTTTTT,CASSQQQLTTNEKLFF